Below are 27 T cell receptor beta chains sequenced from a single sample in a study of vaccination and CD4 T cells after COVID-19. These receptors have no known antigen. Oncomine TCR Beta short-read sequencing was applied to DNA from cultured CD4+ T cells. A single record per CDR3 protein comes from TCRdb applying MiXCR to the PCR reads. The sample shows about 10,000 distinct CDR3 sequences, roughly 27% of them seen only once. Treatment: approximately nine-day PBMC culture with coronavirus spike peptide pools or control peptides (ViraFEST assay). Sample: CD4+ T cells from blood, cultured in vitro, taken before SARS-CoV-2 vaccination. Source of these receptors: a human donor who received a COVID-19 vaccine.

The genes are TRBV7-2 and TRBJ2-2; 7 bases map to TRBD2. Germline V gene lookup returns CDR1 SGHTA and CDR2 FQGNSA. V lost 5 bases, J lost 5 bases, and 8 bases stayed unmatched. The CDR3 has 15 amino acids. The CDR3 protein is CASSPRGEGTGELFF. CDR3 sequence (DNA): TGTGCCAGCAGCCCACGGGGGGAAGGAACCGGGGAGCTGTTTTTT.

The V call is TRBV30, the J call TRBJ2-3; 7 bases line up with TRBD2. The CDR3 runs to 11 residues. J gave up 11 bases and V 2 bases, and 4 bases lay outside the gene matches. CDR1 is GTSNPN, CDR2 SVGIG, per germline (reference sequence). In DNA, the CDR3 is TGTGCCTGGAGTCTACTAGCGAGGCAGTATTTT. The encoded protein is CAWSLLARQYF.

The chain carries TRBV24-1 and TRBJ1-2; D is ambiguous. The V and J ends lost 0 bases and 4 bases respectively, with 5 bases between them. CDR1 is KGHDR and CDR2 is SFDVKD in the germline V gene. This CDR3 is built from 13 residues. The CDR3, as DNA: TGTGCCACCAGTGATTTGTACGGCTATGGCTACACCTTC. It encodes CATSDLYGYGYTF.

The V gene is TRBV15, the J gene TRBJ1-4; D perhaps matches TRBD1 (6 bases). Germline CDR1 reads LNHNV; CDR2 reads YYDKDF (reference sequence). V lost 1 base, J lost 8 bases, and 17 bases lay in between. The CDR3 is 16 residues long. CDR3 bases: TGTGCCACCAGCAGAGGTGCGGGGGCGTCAGGAGAAAAACTGTTTTTT. This gives the protein CATSRGAGASGEKLFF.

V usage is TRBV6-1 and J usage is TRBJ1-2, with D possibly being TRBD1 (6 bases). V dropped 0 bases and J dropped 3 bases, with 11 bases sitting between them. Germline V gene sequence: CDR1 MNHNS, CDR2 SASEGT. The CDR3 has 15 amino acids. DNA of the CDR3: TGTGCCAGCAGTGAAGCGCCCGGGGGCGACTATGGCTACACCTTC. The encoded protein is CASSEAPGGDYGYTF.

The genes are TRBV6-5 and TRBJ2-5; TRBD1 is a possible D gene (6 bases). The CDR3 is 15 residues long. CDR1 is MNHEY and CDR2 is SVGAGI in the germline V gene. V was pared by 2 bases and J by 2 bases, with 12 bases between. The CDR3 reads CASSYRRGRQETQYF. Here the CDR3 DNA reads TGTGCCAGCAGTTACCGCAGGGGAAGACAAGAGACCCAGTACTTC.

The rearrangement uses TRBV24-1 and TRBJ2-1; D possibly uses TRBD1 or TRBD2 (5 bases each). V was pared by 7 bases and J by 5 bases, with 14 bases between. CDR3 length: 14 amino acids. Germline lookup yields CDR1 KGHDR and CDR2 SFDVKD. The CDR3 nucleotides read TGTGCCACCAGAATGTCGGGACCCGACAATGAGCAGTTCTTC. As protein: CATRMSGPDNEQFF.

The V call is TRBV7-2, the J call TRBJ1-5; D is ambiguous. CDR1 SGHTA and CDR2 FQGNSA come from the germline V gene. V was clipped by 1 base and J by 4 bases, with 11 bases between them. CDR3 size: 15 residues. CDR3: CASSLGGLGNQPQHF. The CDR3 bases are TGTGCCAGCAGCTTAGGAGGGTTAGGAAATCAGCCCCAGCATTTT.

This clonotype was observed a handful of times. The chain uses TRBV7-9 and TRBJ2-7; tentatively, D is TRBD2 (5 bases). This CDR3 spans 13 amino acids. Germline assignment: CDR1 SEHNR and CDR2 FQNEAQ (reference sequence). The V and J ends lost 1 base and 6 bases respectively, with 10 bases between them. CDR3 loop: CASSLESGVEQYF. The CDR3 nucleotides read TGTGCCAGCAGCTTAGAATCCGGGGTCGAGCAGTACTTC.

This chain uses TRBV6-1 with TRBJ2-7; the D gene is possibly TRBD2 (6 bases). There are 15 residues in the CDR3. Trimming shortened V by 1 base and J by 3 bases, and 13 bases separated the two germline ends. The germline gives CDR1 MNHNS, CDR2 SASEGT. CDR3 DNA sequence: TGTGCCAGCAGTGAAGTGGCGGGAAACCGCTACGAGCAGTACTTC. It specifies CASSEVAGNRYEQYF.

This chain links TRBV24-1 with TRBJ2-3; D is ambiguous. The CDR3 contains 16 residues. V gave up 4 bases and J gave up 1 base, with 14 bases separating them. Germline V CDR1 and CDR2: KGHDR, SFDVKD. In DNA form, the CDR3 reads TGTGCCACCAGTGACCTCAGTTTCGCGGGCACAGATACGCAGTATTTT. Amino acid sequence: CATSDLSFAGTDTQYF.

The V call is TRBV5-1, the J call TRBJ1-1; 9 bases are a match to TRBD1. Germline assignment: CDR1 SGHRS and CDR2 YFSETQ. Trimming at V came to 0 bases and at J to 5 bases, leaving 5 bases not matched to a gene. The CDR3 contains 15 residues. The CDR3 region is CASSLEGQGSTEAFF. Here the CDR3 DNA reads TGCGCCAGCAGCTTGGAGGGACAGGGATCAACTGAAGCTTTCTTT.

The sample holds a few counts of this clonotype. The rearrangement uses TRBV12-3 or TRBV12-4 and TRBJ1-1; no clear D gene. The CDR3 runs 14 residues. The V and J ends lost 0 bases and 0 bases respectively, with 5 bases between them. The CDR3 is CASSLAGVNTEAFF. For the CDR3, the DNA is TGTGCCAGCAGTTTAGCGGGCGTGAACACTGAAGCTTTCTTT.

This clonotype has a handful of counts. This chain joins TRBV27 and TRBJ2-2, with D possibly TRBD2 on 5 matching bases. This CDR3 spans 12 amino acids. Germline CDR1 is MNHEY and CDR2 is SMNVEV (reference sequence). Deletions cut 7 bases from V and 6 bases from J, with 9 bases between. CDR3 sequence (DNA): TGTGCCAGCAAGAGGGTCCCCGGGGAGCTGTTTTTT. As protein: CASKRVPGELFF.

This sequence joins TRBV2 and TRBJ1-2; perhaps TRBD1 as D (6 bases). This CDR3 contains 13 residues. Deletions cut 10 bases from V and 2 bases from J, with 14 bases between. The germline gives CDR1 SNHLY, CDR2 FYNNEI. Here the CDR3 DNA reads TGTGCCAACCCAGGGGCGCGGAACTATGGCTACACCTTC. This translates into CANPGARNYGYTF.

The chain uses TRBV20-1 and TRBJ2-3, with 11 bases lining up with TRBD2. V lost 3 bases, J lost 4 bases, and 9 bases stayed unmatched. Germline CDR1 DFQATT, CDR2 SNEGSKA (reference sequence). The CDR3 has 16 residues. CDR3 sequence: CSASGFSGGESDTQYF. The CDR3 DNA reads as TGCAGTGCTAGTGGGTTTAGCGGGGGGGAATCAGATACGCAGTATTTT.

The chain combines TRBV5-1 with TRBJ1-2; D gene uncertain. This CDR3 is built from 17 residues. The V end lost 1 base, the J end lost 0 bases, and 16 bases lay between the germline ends. Per the germline V gene, CDR1 is SGHRS and CDR2 is YFSETQ. The CDR3 coding sequence is TGCGCCAGCAGCTTGTCAATGGTAGGAGAAGCTAACTATGGCTACACCTTC. Its protein is CASSLSMVGEANYGYTF. Filled out from reference TRBV5-1 and TRBJ1-2, the complete variable domain reads KAGVTQTPRYLIKTRGQQVTLSCSPISGHRSVSWYQQTPGQGLQFLFEYFSETQRNKGNFPGRFSGRQFSNSRSEMNVSTLELGDSALYLCASSLSMVGEANYGYTFGSGTRLTVV.

This chain joins TRBV19 and TRBJ2-7, with TRBD1 identical over 10 bases. Germline assignment: CDR1 LNHDA and CDR2 SQIVND (reference sequence). J gave up 5 bases and V 7 bases, and 5 bases lay outside the gene matches. This CDR3 is 13 amino acids long. The CDR3 nucleotides read TGTGCCAGTACCGGGACAGGGGTGAACGAGCAGTACTTC. This translates into CASTGTGVNEQYF.

The chain couples TRBV2 to TRBJ2-1; D is unclear. The CDR3 is 11 amino acids. The germline V and J ends were trimmed by 6 bases and 10 bases, with 10 bases remaining between them. Germline V lookup: CDR1 SNHLY, CDR2 FYNNEI. CDR3 coding DNA: TGTGCCAGCAGCTTACAGAGGGAGCAGTTCTTC. This gives the protein CASSLQREQFF.

This sequence joins TRBV21-1 and TRBJ1-6. TRBV21-1 is described as a pseudogene. This CDR3 comprises 19 residues. DNA of the CDR3: TGTGCCAGCAGCAAAGAGCACAAAAGTAAATTGGCCTATAATTCACCCCTCCACTTT. Encoded protein: CASSKEHKSKLAYNSPLHF.

This clonotype was found a few times. The V gene is TRBV6-1, the J gene TRBJ1-3; TRBD1 might be the D (6 bases). Trimming removed 5 bases at V and 2 bases at J, with 10 bases between. Germline CDR1 and CDR2: MNHNS and SASEGT. The CDR3 loop spans 14 amino acids. This chain's CDR3 is CASSTGSTGNTIYF. As DNA, the CDR3 is TGTGCCAGCAGTACAGGGTCTACTGGAAACACCATATATTTT.

This clonotype was detected only a few times. The J gene is TRBJ2-1, the V gene TRBV7-2; maybe TRBD1 (5 bases). The V gene's germline CDR1 is SGHTA and CDR2 FQGNSA. V dropped 2 bases and J dropped 0 bases, with 8 bases sitting between them. The CDR3 runs 15 residues. CDR3 bases: TGTGCCAGCAGCTTACGACAGAGCTCCTACAATGAGCAGTTCTTC. Encoded protein: CASSLRQSSYNEQFF.

J is TRBJ1-3 and V is TRBV30; D is undetermined. CDR3 size: 14 residues. CDR1 and CDR2 from the germline V gene are GTSNPN and SVGIG (reference sequence). Trimming removed 6 bases at V and 0 bases at J, with 12 bases between. CDR3 sequence (DNA): TGTGCCTGCCGCGTCGGGGACTCTGGAAACACCATATATTTT. It translates to CACRVGDSGNTIYF.

This clonotype was recorded a few times. The chain is built from TRBV11-3 and TRBJ2-2; D is uncertain. The V gene's germline CDR1 is SGHNT and CDR2 YENEEA. Trimming removed 5 bases at V and 6 bases at J, with 10 bases between. The CDR3 sequence is 13 residues long. For the CDR3, the DNA is TGTGCCAGCAGCGCCCTCCGCCCCGGGGAGCTGTTTTTT. Protein product: CASSALRPGELFF.

The chain couples TRBV5-5 to TRBJ1-2; D may be TRBD1 (6 bases). CDR1 is SGHKS and CDR2 is YYEKEE in the germline V gene (reference sequence). The V and J ends lost 4 bases and 0 bases respectively, with 7 bases between them. The CDR3 contains 13 residues. The CDR3 sequence is CASSRTANYGYTF. CDR3 DNA sequence: TGTGCCAGCAGCCGGACAGCTAACTATGGCTACACCTTC.

This chain links TRBV7-9 with TRBJ1-4, with D unclear. The germline V and J ends were trimmed by 1 base and 0 bases, with 3 bases remaining between them. CDR1 is SEHNR, CDR2 FQNEAQ, per germline (reference sequence). This CDR3 is built from 14 residues. CDR3 in amino acids: CASSLGATNEKLFF. CDR3 DNA sequence: TGTGCCAGCAGCTTAGGGGCAACTAATGAAAAACTGTTTTTT.

There are a few counts of this clonotype. The chain carries TRBV2 and TRBJ2-5, with 12 bases lining up with TRBD2. CDR1 is SNHLY and CDR2 is FYNNEI in the germline V gene. CDR3 size: 17 residues. J lost 4 bases, V lost 4 bases, and 10 bases had no gene match. As DNA, the CDR3 is TGTGCCAGCAGTGTACCGGGACTAGCGGGCTACAGAGAGACCCAGTACTTC. Translating it yields CASSVPGLAGYRETQYF.